The rows below give T cell receptor beta chains drawn from one sample of a study of shared clonotypes between healthy human individuals. Libraries were prepared by immunoSEQ multiplex PCR; TCRdb keeps only in-frame clonotypes and omits some of them. The table records 2 million to 2.5 million clones, around 95% of them present only once. The specimen sequenced was naive CD4+ T cells sorted from blood. The receptor source for this set is a man younger than 35 in good health. The CDR3 runs from the conserved cysteine through the conserved F or W. Fields, in order: D gene, CDR3 length, clone size, V gene, J gene, CDR3 protein, CDR3 DNA. The D gene is left open where the match is weak. Not every row has a clone size; where given, it reads once, few, many or a size class.

>.|14|.|TRBV9|TRBJ2-7
CASSDYRDDYEQYF
TGTGCCAGCAGCGACTACAGGGATGATTACGAGCAGTACTTC
>.|12|.|TRBV6-6|TRBJ2-7
CASSRTVYEQYF
TGTGCCAGCAGCCGGACAGTCTACGAGCAGTACTTC
>TRBD2|14|.|TRBV7-2|TRBJ2-4
CASSIPGGKNIQYF
TGTGCCAGCAGTATACCGGGGGGCAAAAACATTCAGTACTTC
>TRBD1|15|.|TRBV25-1|TRBJ2-7
CASSSPGTGGSEQYF
TGTGCCAGCAGTTCCCCGGGGACAGGGGGTTCCGAGCAGTACTTC
>.|12|once|TRBV6-5|TRBJ1-2
CASSYRGSGYTF
TGTGCCAGCAGTTATAGGGGGAGCGGCTACACCTTC
>TRBD1|14|.|TRBV7-2|TRBJ1-5
CASTRGTAKQPQHF
TGTGCCAGCACCCGGGGGACAGCAAAGCAGCCCCAGCATTTT
>.|15|.|TRBV28|TRBJ1-6
CASAGSQGGYSPLHF
TGTGCCAGCGCCGGATCTCAGGGCGGCTACTCACCCCTCCACTTT
>.|15|once|TRBV19|TRBJ2-3
CASTPGPQTGDTQYF
TGTGCCAGTACCCCCGGGCCCCAAACGGGTGATACGCAGTATTTT
>TRBD2|17|.|TRBV5-6|TRBJ2-7
CASSLGLAGATPHEQYF
TGTGCCAGCAGCCTAGGACTAGCGGGAGCCACCCCCCACGAGCAGTACTTC
>.|13|.|TRBV28|TRBJ1-5
CATGTGLDSAQHF
TGTGCCACCGGGACCGGGTTAGATTCAGCCCAGCATTTT
>.|15|.|TRBV7-2|TRBJ2-6
CASSLDFSGANVLTF
TGTGCCAGCAGCTTAGATTTCTCTGGGGCCAACGTCCTGACTTTC